The 19 T cell receptor beta chains given below trace back to one sample, sequenced in a study of blood T cells in healthy people across ages. Combining a sample-barcoded 5' primer with a J-beta primer mix, a second PCR ran for roughly 7 to 11 cycles. TCRdb passed the 5' RACE reads through MiXCR, listing each CDR3 protein once. The sample carries about 590,000 distinct CDR3 sequences, roughly 31% recorded once. Sequencing was carried out using blood. The receptors were gathered from a woman aged 80 or older in good health.

The gene calls are TRBV4-2 and TRBJ2-1, with D unclear. The CDR3 loop spans 14 amino acids. CDR1 LGHNA and CDR2 YNFKEQ come from the germline V gene. V lost 5 bases and J lost 8, with 16 bases in between. CDR3 amino acids: CASSARTAPHEQFF. DNA for the CDR3: TGTGCCAGCAGCGCCAGGACGGCCCCCCATGAGCAGTTCTTC.

This clonotype was detected only a few times. The V gene is TRBV5-1, the J gene TRBJ2-2; tentative D call: TRBD1 (6 bases). Trimming took off 2 bases at V and 4 bases at J, with 12 bases between the two ends. CDR1 and CDR2 from the germline V gene are SGHRS and YFSETQ. The CDR3 has 15 residues. The CDR3 region is CASSFGQGSTGELFF. The DNA of the CDR3 is TGCGCCAGCAGCTTCGGGCAGGGGAGCACCGGGGAGCTGTTTTTT.

This clonotype was seen repeatedly, ten times or more. This chain joins TRBV12-3 or TRBV12-4 and TRBJ2-7, with a possible D match to TRBD1 (6 bases). The germline V and J ends were trimmed by 3 bases and 5 bases, with 11 bases remaining between them. CDR3 length: 13 amino acids. DNA of the CDR3: TGTGCCAGCAGTTTCCGCAACAGGGACGAGCAGTACTTC. As protein: CASSFRNRDEQYF.

The table lists this clonotype with a few counts. The gene calls are TRBV7-2 and TRBJ2-3; 7 positions match TRBD1. The CDR3 is 15 residues long. Germline V gives CDR1 SGHTA, CDR2 FQGNSA. V lost 5 bases and J lost 0; bases outside the gene matches: 5. This chain's CDR3 is CASSEDRPSTDTQYF. In DNA form, the CDR3 reads TGTGCCAGCAGCGAGGACAGGCCGAGCACAGATACGCAGTATTTT.

The rearrangement links TRBV30 to TRBJ1-1; D not certain. Germline CDR1 is GTSNPN and CDR2 is SVGIG (reference sequence). CDR3 length equals 11 residues. V lost 1 base and J lost 5, with 5 bases in between. CDR3 sequence reads: CAWSAQTEAFF. The DNA of the CDR3 is TGTGCCTGGAGTGCCCAGACTGAAGCTTTCTTT.

Of note for this clonotype: This clone may be a read error of a much larger clone one base away. This chain uses TRBV12-3 or TRBV12-4 with TRBJ2-3; TRBD2 aligns across 7 bases. Trimming at V came to 0 bases and at J to 9 bases, leaving 6 bases not matched to a gene. The CDR3 is 14 residues long. The CDR3 here is CASSLASGGTTQYF. CDR3 bases: TGTGCCAGCAGTTTAGCTTCGGGGGGAACCACGCAGTATTTT.

This clonotype was picked up many times. The V call is TRBV12-3 or TRBV12-4, the J call TRBJ2-1; possible D gene TRBD1, 6 bases. V was pared by 5 bases and J by 1 base, with 6 bases between. CDR3 length: 13 residues. CDR3 nucleotide sequence: TGTGCCAGCAGTACAGGGTCCTACAATGAGCAGTTCTTC. Amino acid sequence: CASSTGSYNEQFF.

As concerns this clonotype: Germline and junction disagree at one end, which may indicate a read error. The V gene is TRBV20-1, the J gene TRBJ2-3; D is unclear. This CDR3 spans 10 amino acids. Germline CDR1 and CDR2: DFQATT and SNEGSKA (reference sequence). For the CDR3, the DNA is TGCAGTGCTCCCCGAGATGCGCAGTATTTT. Protein sequence: CSAPRDAQYF.

This chain joins TRBV7-8 and TRBJ1-5, with a tentative D call TRBD1 (6 bases). Germline V gene data show CDR1 as SGHVS and CDR2 as FQNEAQ. This CDR3 comprises 15 residues. The V gene lost 5 bases and the J gene lost 4 bases, with 15 bases spanning the gap. CDR3 sequence (DNA): TGTGCCAGCAGCCCGAGGACAGTGCCTAATCAGCCCCAGCATTTT. Its translation: CASSPRTVPNQPQHF. The entire variable domain, with the rest obtained from reference TRBV7-8 and TRBJ1-5, is as follows: GAGVSQSPRYKVAKRGQDVALRCDPISGHVSLFWYQQALGQGPEFLTYFQNEAQLDKSGLPSDRFFAERPEGSVSTLKIQRTQQEDSAVYLCASSPRTVPNQPQHFGDGTRLSIL.

The chain carries TRBV5-1 and TRBJ2-1; D is undetermined. The CDR3 has 17 amino acids. Germline values: CDR1 SGHRS, CDR2 YFSETQ. The ends were cut back, 4 bases at V and 4 bases at J, with 21 bases in the middle. Here the CDR3 reads CASSHQGRTSLYNEQFF. The DNA of the CDR3 is TGCGCCAGCAGCCACCAAGGACGAACTTCGCTATACAATGAGCAGTTCTTC.

The chain joins TRBV10-3 to TRBJ1-4; no clear D gene. Germline V lookup: CDR1 ENHRY, CDR2 SYGVKD. The CDR3 spans 13 residues. Trimming cost V 2 bases and J 8 bases, with 9 bases left between them. The CDR3 sequence: CAISEGSGEKLFF. In nucleotides, the CDR3 is TGTGCCATCAGTGAGGGGTCGGGGGAAAAACTGTTTTTT.

The V call is TRBV6-5, the J call TRBJ1-1; 8 bases are a match to TRBD1. Per germline, CDR1 MNHEY and CDR2 SVGAGI. The CDR3 extends over 12 amino acids. Trimming took 4 bases from V and 11 from J; bases not matched to a gene: 6. The CDR3 nucleotides are TGTGCCAGCAGTTCCACAGGGGGGAGGGCTTTCTTT. Protein sequence: CASSSTGGRAFF.

The chain carries TRBV7-2 and TRBJ1-6; 7 bases are shared with TRBD1. The CDR3 length is 19 residues. The J segment lost 0 bases and the V segment lost 5 bases, leaving 13 bases of the junction unmatched. From germline, CDR1 is SGHTA and CDR2 FQGNSA. This CDR3 reads CASSVYRDSRSSYNSPLHF. The CDR3 nucleotides read TGTGCCAGCAGCGTCTACCGGGACAGCCGGAGCTCCTATAATTCACCCCTCCACTTT.

The genes are TRBV30 and TRBJ2-1; 14 bases fit TRBD2. Per the germline V gene, CDR1 is GTSNPN and CDR2 is SVGIG (reference sequence). The CDR3 loop spans 14 amino acids. V shed 3 bases, J shed 9 bases, and the junction held 4 bases outside the gene matches. CDR3 DNA sequence: TGTGCCTGGAGGGGAGGGACTAGCGGGGGTGAGCAGTTCTTC. Residues: CAWRGGTSGGEQFF.

This clonotype was detected only a few times. Sequence at one end of the junction differs from germline and may be a read error. This chain uses TRBV4-1 with TRBJ2-7; D is unclear. The CDR3 covers 17 residues. Germline CDR1 reads MGHRA; CDR2 reads YSYEKL. The CDR3 sequence is CASNQDDTRSFPYEQYF. The CDR3 DNA follows: TGCGCCAGCAACCAAGACGATACGCGGTCCTTTCCCTACGAGCAGTACTTC.

This clonotype was counted ten times or more. A much larger clone is a single base away; this may be a read error. This chain uses TRBV7-8 with TRBJ2-3; the match to TRBD2 covers 7 bases. Germline CDR1 and CDR2: SGHVS and FQNEAQ. Losses at the gene ends were 1 base for V and 6 bases for J; bases not matched to a gene: 1. The CDR3 contains 13 residues. In nucleotides, the CDR3 is TGTGCCAGCAGCTTAGGAGCGGGGGATACGCAGTATTTT. Protein: CASSLGAGDTQYF.

This clonotype has at least ten counts. The J gene is TRBJ2-3, the V gene TRBV7-2; D is tentatively TRBD1 or TRBD2 (5 bases each). Germline V gene data show CDR1 as SGHTA and CDR2 as FQGNSA. V lost 5 bases and J lost 4, with 13 bases in between. This CDR3 contains 14 residues. The CDR3: CASSRTLGADTQYF. The CDR3 DNA reads as TGTGCCAGCAGCAGGACCCTGGGGGCAGATACGCAGTATTTT.

This clonotype appeared many times. V gene TRBV28 combines with J gene TRBJ1-5; a weak D match, TRBD1 (5 bases). Trimming left V 3 bases short and J 0 bases short, with 15 bases between. The germline V gene encodes CDR1 MDHEN and CDR2 SYDVKM. There are 17 residues in the CDR3. This CDR3 reads CASSFSGVGRSNQPQHF. In DNA form, the CDR3 reads TGTGCCAGCAGTTTTTCGGGGGTCGGACGTAGCAATCAGCCCCAGCATTTT.

Note on this clonotype: Germline is not matched at one junction end, which may reflect a read error. The J gene is TRBJ1-1, the V gene TRBV3-1, with unresolved D. There are 17 residues in the CDR3. Germline V gene sequence: CDR1 LGHDT, CDR2 YNNKEL (reference sequence). The DNA for the CDR3 is TGTGCCGGCAGCCAAGAGGTTCAGGCCCGGAGGAACACTGAAGCTTTCTTT. It is translated as CAGSQEVQARRNTEAFF.